The 4 T cell receptor beta chains below all came from one sample that was sequenced in a study of shared clonotypes between healthy human individuals. Libraries were prepared by immunoSEQ multiplex PCR; TCRdb keeps only in-frame clonotypes and omits some of them. This sample has 2 million to 2.5 million clones, with 90% to 97% found just once. Specimen: naive CD4+ T cells sorted from blood. Subset indicated: CD45RA+ positively selected. The receptor set was obtained from a man aged 18 to 29 in good health.

This sequence joins TRBV10-3 and TRBJ2-6, with D perhaps TRBD1 (6 bases). V was trimmed by 9 bases and J by 0 bases, leaving 12 bases between them. CDR1 and CDR2 from the germline V gene are ENHRY and SYGVKD. The CDR3 spans 15 residues. The CDR3 is CAISGQLSGANVLTF. DNA for the CDR3: TGTGCCATATCGGGACAACTCTCTGGGGCCAACGTCCTGACTTTC.

This sequence joins TRBV11-2 and TRBJ1-5, with 9 bases lining up with TRBD1. V gave up 5 bases and J gave up 4 bases; unmatched junction bases: 6. Germline values: CDR1 SGHAT, CDR2 FQNNGV. The CDR3 length is 15 residues. CDR3 sequence (DNA): TGTGCCAGCAGCCTAGGGGGGACAGGGAATCAGCCCCAGCATTTT. Translation gives CASSLGGTGNQPQHF.

J is TRBJ2-6 and V is TRBV6-1; D unclear. Trimming cost V 3 bases and J 0 bases, with 15 bases left between them. The CDR3 has 18 residues. In germline, CDR1 is MNHNS, CDR2 SASEGT. The CDR3 loop is CASSDAGGTSSGANVLTF. The CDR3 DNA reads as TGTGCCAGCAGTGACGCCGGCGGCACCTCCTCTGGGGCCAACGTCCTGACTTTC.

The J gene is TRBJ1-4, the V gene TRBV7-9; possibly TRBD1 for D (5 bases). V gave up 5 bases and J gave up 0 bases, with 10 bases separating them. CDR1 is SEHNR, CDR2 FQNEAQ, per germline (reference sequence). CDR3 size: 15 residues. CDR3 bases: TGTGCCAGCAGCAGTGAAGGGGCAACTAATGAAAAACTGTTTTTT. It specifies CASSSEGATNEKLFF.